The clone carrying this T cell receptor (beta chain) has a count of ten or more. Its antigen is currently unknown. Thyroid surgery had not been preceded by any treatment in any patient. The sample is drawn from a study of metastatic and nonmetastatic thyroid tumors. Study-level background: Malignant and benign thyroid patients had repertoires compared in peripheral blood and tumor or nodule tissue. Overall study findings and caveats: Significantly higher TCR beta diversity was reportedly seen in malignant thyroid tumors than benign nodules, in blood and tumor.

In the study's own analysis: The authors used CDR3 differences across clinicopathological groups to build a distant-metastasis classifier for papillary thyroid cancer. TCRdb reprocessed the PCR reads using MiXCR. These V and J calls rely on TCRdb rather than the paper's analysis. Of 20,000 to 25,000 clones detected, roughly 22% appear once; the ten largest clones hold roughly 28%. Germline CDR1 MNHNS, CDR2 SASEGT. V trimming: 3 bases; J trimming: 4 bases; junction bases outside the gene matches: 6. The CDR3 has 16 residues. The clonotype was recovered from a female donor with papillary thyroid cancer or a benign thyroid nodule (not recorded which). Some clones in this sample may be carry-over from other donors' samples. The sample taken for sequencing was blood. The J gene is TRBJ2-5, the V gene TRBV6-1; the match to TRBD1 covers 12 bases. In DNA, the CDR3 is TGTGCCAGCAGTGAGCTCCCGGGACAGGGGGCAGAGACCCAGTACTTC. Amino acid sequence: CASSELPGQGAETQYF.